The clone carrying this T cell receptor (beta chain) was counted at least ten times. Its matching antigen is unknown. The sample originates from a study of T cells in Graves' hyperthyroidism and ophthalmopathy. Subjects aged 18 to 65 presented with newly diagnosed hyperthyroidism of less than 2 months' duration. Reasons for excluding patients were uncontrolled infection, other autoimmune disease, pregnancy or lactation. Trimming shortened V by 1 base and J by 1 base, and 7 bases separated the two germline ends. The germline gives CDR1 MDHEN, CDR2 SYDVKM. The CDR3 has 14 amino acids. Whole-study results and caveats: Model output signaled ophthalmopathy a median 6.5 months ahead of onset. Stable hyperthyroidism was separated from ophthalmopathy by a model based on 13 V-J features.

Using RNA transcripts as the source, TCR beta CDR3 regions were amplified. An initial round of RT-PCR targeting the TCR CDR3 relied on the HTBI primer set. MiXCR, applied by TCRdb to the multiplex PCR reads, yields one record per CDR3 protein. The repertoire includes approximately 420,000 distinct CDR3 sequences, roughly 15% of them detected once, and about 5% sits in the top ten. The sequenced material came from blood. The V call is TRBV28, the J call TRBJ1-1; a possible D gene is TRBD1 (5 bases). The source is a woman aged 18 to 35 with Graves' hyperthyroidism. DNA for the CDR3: TGTGCCAGCAGTTTATCCGGGACGAACACTGAAGCTTTCTTT. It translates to CASSLSGTNTEAFF.